The clone carrying this T cell receptor beta chain appeared a few times. Every patient experienced relapse after autologous stem cell transplantation, and brentuximab vedotin exposure varied. Libraries were prepared by immunoSEQ multiplex PCR; TCRdb keeps only in-frame clonotypes and omits some of them. This sample has about 94,000 clones, with roughly 89% found just once. CDR1 and CDR2 (germline): SGHVS, FQNEAQ. The CDR3 consists of 14 residues. With 4 bases removed from V and 1 base from J, the gap between germline ends came to 8 bases. This record comes from a study of PD-1 blockade in classical Hodgkin lymphoma. Study summary: The study gave patients nivolumab 3 mg/kg intravenously every 2 weeks.

The sequenced sample was peripheral blood mononuclear cells (PBMCs), obtained before the second cycle of nivolumab. V is TRBV7-8 and J is TRBJ1-5; D gene ambiguous. The source is a human donor with classical Hodgkin lymphoma. This CDR3 reads CASSSQPSNQPQHF. The CDR3 region has the DNA TGTGCCAGCAGCTCACAGCCGAGCAATCAGCCCCAGCATTTT.